This record covers a single T cell receptor (beta chain). Its antigen is as yet unknown. The protocol was immunoSEQ multiplex PCR, while the TCRdb copy is restricted to in-frame clones and leaves out a portion. The sample includes some 150,000 clones, roughly 91% of them seen just once. The sample belongs to a study of CD4+ T cells in melanoma. Regarding the study as a whole: In melanoma, neoantigen-specific CD4+ T cells reportedly differed in differentiation state. CD8+ T cell, macrophage and B cell function reportedly correlated with neoantigen-specific CD4+ T cells.

V was pared by 6 bases and J by 2 bases, with 14 bases between. The CDR3 is made up of 16 amino acids. The V gene's germline CDR1 is MGHDK and CDR2 SYGVNS. This receptor was identified in a human donor with melanoma. The V gene is TRBV25-1, the J gene TRBJ2-6; no reliable D call. DNA of the CDR3: TGTGCCAGCAGCGTTACGATGACCGCTGGGGCCAACGTCCTGACTTTC. Translating gives CASSVTMTAGANVLTF. The full variable domain, in which reference TRBV25-1 and TRBJ2-6 provide the parts outside the CDR3, is EADIYQTPRYLVIGTGKKITLECSQTMGHDKMYWYQQDPGMELHLIHYSYGVNSTEKGDLSSESTVSRIRTEHFPLTLESARPSHTSQYLCASSVTMTAGANVLTFGAGSRLTVL.